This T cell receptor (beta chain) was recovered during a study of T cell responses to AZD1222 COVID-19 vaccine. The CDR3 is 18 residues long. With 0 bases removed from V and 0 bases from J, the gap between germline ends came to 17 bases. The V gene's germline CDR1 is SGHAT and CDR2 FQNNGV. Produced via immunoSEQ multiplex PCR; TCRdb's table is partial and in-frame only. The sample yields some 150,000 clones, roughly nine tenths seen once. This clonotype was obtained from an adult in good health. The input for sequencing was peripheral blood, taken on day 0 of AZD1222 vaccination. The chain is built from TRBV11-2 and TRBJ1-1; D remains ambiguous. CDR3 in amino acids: CASSLDWSVRRMNTEAFF. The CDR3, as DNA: TGTGCCAGCAGCTTAGATTGGTCGGTCCGGCGGATGAACACTGAAGCTTTCTTT.